The 2 T cell receptor beta chains presented below share a single source sample, sequenced in a study of T cell responses to AZD1222 COVID-19 vaccine. Libraries were prepared by immunoSEQ multiplex PCR; TCRdb keeps only in-frame clonotypes and omits some of them. The sample lists roughly 140,000 clones, about 91% occurring once. The sample was peripheral blood, taken on day 0 of AZD1222 vaccination. The receptors here all came from an adult in good health.

This clone turned up a few times. This chain uses TRBV27 with TRBJ2-7; D remains ambiguous. V shed 0 bases and J shed 1 base, with 10 bases lying between them. CDR1 is MNHEY, CDR2 SMNVEV, per germline (reference sequence). The CDR3 is 15 amino acids. The CDR3: CASSLSVAVSYEQYF. DNA of the CDR3: TGTGCCAGCAGTTTATCAGTCGCGGTGTCCTACGAGCAGTACTTC.

The chain recombines TRBV5-1 with TRBJ2-7, with a weak D call TRBD1 (6 bases). The V gene's germline CDR1 is SGHRS and CDR2 YFSETQ. Trimming removed 4 bases from V and 0 bases from J, with 17 bases in between. The CDR3 covers 16 residues. The CDR3, as DNA: TGCGCCAGCAGCCCAATAGTGGGACAAGGCTCCTACGAGCAGTACTTC. Protein product: CASSPIVGQGSYEQYF.